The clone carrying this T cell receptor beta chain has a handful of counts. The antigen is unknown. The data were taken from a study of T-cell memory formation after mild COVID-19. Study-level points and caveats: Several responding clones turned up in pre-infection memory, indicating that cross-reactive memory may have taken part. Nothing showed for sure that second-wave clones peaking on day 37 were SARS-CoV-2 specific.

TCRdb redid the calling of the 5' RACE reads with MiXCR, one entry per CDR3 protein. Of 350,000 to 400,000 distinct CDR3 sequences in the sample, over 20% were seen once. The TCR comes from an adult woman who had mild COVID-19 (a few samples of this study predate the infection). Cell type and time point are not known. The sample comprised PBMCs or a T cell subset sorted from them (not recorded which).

The CDR3 coding sequence is TGTGCCAGCAGCTACGCAACAACCGATCAGCCCCAGCATTTT. Encoded protein: CASSYATTDQPQHF. The chain recombines TRBV7-9 with TRBJ1-5; D call uncertain. The ends were cut back, 4 bases at V and 5 bases at J, with 12 bases in the middle. This CDR3 contains 14 residues. Germline V gives CDR1 SEHNR, CDR2 FQNEAQ (reference sequence).